Here is one TCR beta chain with its context. Its antigen is not known. The CDR3 extends over 18 amino acids. Germline CDR1 MDHEN, CDR2 SYDVKM. This record comes from a study of CXCR3-negative and CXCR3-positive naive CD8 T cells. Study outcomes and limitations: Cryopreserved PBMCs had partly decreased CXCR3 expression; fresh PBMCs were used in most assays. Comparably high diversity was seen in both naive subsets, and much lower diversity in memory CD8+ cells.

Through 5' RACE with UMI labels, the TRB cDNA libraries were prepared. TCRdb reprocessed the 5' RACE reads and stores each CDR3 protein as one record, lacking DNA. The table gives under 65,000 distinct CDR3 sequences; the top ten clones make up 20% to 25% of it. The rearrangement uses TRBV28 and TRBJ2-3; TCRdb's D call, TRBD1, is unchecked because there is no DNA. Input material: memory CD8+ T cells from blood. This clonotype was obtained from a human donor in good health. Some clones in this sample may be carry-over from other donors' samples. The CDR3 loop is CASRRTEVDLMTGDTQYF.